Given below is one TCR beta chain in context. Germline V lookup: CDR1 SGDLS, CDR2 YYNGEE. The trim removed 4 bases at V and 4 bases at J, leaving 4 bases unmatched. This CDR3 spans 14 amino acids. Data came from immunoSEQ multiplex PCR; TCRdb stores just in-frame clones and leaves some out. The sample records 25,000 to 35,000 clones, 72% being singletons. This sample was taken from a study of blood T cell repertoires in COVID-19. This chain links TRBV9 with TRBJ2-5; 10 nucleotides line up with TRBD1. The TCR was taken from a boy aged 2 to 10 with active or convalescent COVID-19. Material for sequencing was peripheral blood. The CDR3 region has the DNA TGTGCCAGCAGCTCCCGGACAGGGGGAGAGACCCAGTACTTC. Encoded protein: CASSSRTGGETQYF. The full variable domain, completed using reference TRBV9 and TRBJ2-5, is DSGVTQTPKHLITATGQRVTLRCSPRSGDLSVYWYQQSLDQGLQFLIQYYNGEERAKGNILERFSAQQFPDLHSELNLSSLELGDSALYFCASSSRTGGETQYFGPGTRLLVL.